Below, one T cell receptor (beta chain) is given with its context. This sample was included in a study of blood T cell repertoires in COVID-19. Under the authors' procedure: Scientists estimated how many nucleated cells there were by amplifying reference gene primers. Some clones are missing from TCRdb's copy, which holds only in-frame ones; the method was immunoSEQ multiplex PCR. The V and J calls and the clone size are those of that table, but D and trimming were determined from the DNA. The table lists some 42,000 clones, around 85% of them singletons. The receptor was isolated from a man aged 50 to 59 with active COVID-19. Sequencing was performed on peripheral blood.

CDR3 protein: CASSQPAGAGELFF. For the CDR3, the DNA is TGCGCCAGCAGCCAACCCGCAGGCGCCGGGGAGCTGTTTTTT. The V and J genes are TRBV4-1 and TRBJ2-2; D remains ambiguous. This CDR3 has 14 residues. V was cut by 2 bases and J by 6 bases, with 10 bases left in between. Germline CDR1 and CDR2: MGHRA and YSYEKL.